This T cell receptor (beta chain) was captured in a study of T cells in Graves' hyperthyroidism and ophthalmopathy. Not enrolled were patients with uncontrolled infection, other autoimmune disease, pregnancy or lactation. Every diagnosis used clinical symptoms, serum thyroxine and TRAb, thyroid ultrasound and orbital computed tomography. There were TCR beta CDR3 regions amplified from RNA transcripts. A first-round RT-PCR of the TCR CDR3 used the HTBI primer set. TCRdb reprocessed the multiplex PCR reads via MiXCR and lists one record per CDR3 protein. The sample lists more than 350,000 distinct CDR3 sequences, about 15% occurring once. This clonotype has a count of ten or more. Its target is unknown. The study, taken as a whole, reports: Ophthalmopathy, which appeared later, was predicted by the model a median approximately 6.7 months before onset.

V was shortened by 7 bases and J by 4 bases, with 8 bases between the two germline ends. The CDR3 loop spans 13 amino acids. Germline V gene lookup returns CDR1 ENHRY and CDR2 SYGVKD. The gene calls are TRBV10-3 and TRBJ1-6; D remains ambiguous. Source material: blood. This sequence was found in a woman aged 30 to 39 with Graves' hyperthyroidism that later progressed to Graves' ophthalmopathy. In DNA, the CDR3 is TGTGCCATCACCCCCCGGTATAATTCACCCCTCCACTTT. Translated: CAITPRYNSPLHF.